A single sample gave rise to the 18 T cell receptor beta chains below, sequenced in a study of neoadjuvant anti-PD-1 for oral cavity cancer. The time point here: after neoadjuvant nivolumab, at surgical resection. Repertoires were generated with immunoSEQ multiplex PCR, while TCRdb's copy carries only in-frame clones and drops some. The sample gives under 7,500 clones, approximately 59% of which show up once; approximately 8% is in the top ten. Sequenced material: tumor tissue, taken after nivolumab (anti-PD-1) treatment. These receptors were obtained from a person between 40 and 80 years old with oral cavity squamous cell carcinoma.

This chain joins TRBV5-1 and TRBJ2-7; D uncertain. The CDR3 loop spans 15 amino acids. The germline V and J ends were trimmed by 4 bases and 6 bases, with 20 bases remaining between them. Germline CDR1 reads SGHRS; CDR2 reads YFSETQ. The CDR3 coding sequence is TGCGCCAGCAGCCCCCCCCCCATGGGCCTCGGCGAGCAGTACTTC. Translating it yields CASSPPPMGLGEQYF.

The chain is built from TRBV18 and TRBJ2-3, with a weak D call TRBD1 (6 bases). The CDR3 totals 14 residues. CDR1 KGHSH and CDR2 LQKENI come from the germline V gene. The V and J ends lost 4 bases and 3 bases respectively, with 11 bases between them. The CDR3 coding sequence is TGTGCCAGCTCACTTGCCAGGGGTACAGATACGCAGTATTTT. Translation: CASSLARGTDTQYF. Together with reference TRBV18 and TRBJ2-3, the CDR3 gives the full variable domain: NAGVMQNPRHLVRRRGQEARLRCSPMKGHSHVYWYRQLPEEGLKFMVYLQKENIIDESGMPKERFSAEFPKEGPSILRIQQVVRGDSAAYFCASSLARGTDTQYFGPGTRLTVL.

V and J are TRBV7-9 and TRBJ1-1; D gene ambiguous. Germline CDR1 and CDR2: SEHNR and FQNEAQ (reference sequence). The CDR3 extends over 15 amino acids. Trimming took 3 bases from V and 1 from J, leaving 12 bases between them. Here the CDR3 DNA reads TGTGCCAGCAGCTTGGATGCCAGAACGAACACTGAAGCTTTCTTT. It translates to CASSLDARTNTEAFF.

CDR3 region: CASSEWATAAYEQYF. In DNA form, the CDR3 reads TGCGCCAGCAGTGAGTGGGCCACCGCCGCCTACGAGCAGTACTTC. V and J are TRBV10-2 and TRBJ2-7; no definite D call. Trimming took off 1 base at V and 2 bases at J, with 12 bases between the two ends. CDR3 length equals 15 residues. Germline CDR1 and CDR2: WSHSY and SAAADI.

Only one count was recorded for this clone. The chain has TRBV7-9 and TRBJ1-2; 9 nucleotides align to TRBD1. Germline assignment: CDR1 SEHNR and CDR2 FQNEAQ (reference sequence). CDR3 length: 15 residues. Germline trimming cut 5 bases from V and 5 bases from J; bases unmatched to any gene: 9. The CDR3 DNA reads as TGTGCCAGCAGCGTAGGGGACAGGGCGAAGTATGGCTACACCTTC. Amino acid sequence: CASSVGDRAKYGYTF.

V usage is TRBV18 and J usage is TRBJ2-7; 11 positions agree with TRBD2. The ends lost 3 bases at V and 1 base at J; junction bases unmatched: 2. This CDR3 contains 15 residues. Germline CDR1 reads KGHSH; CDR2 reads LQKENI. The CDR3 loop is CASSPGTSGSYEQYF. In nucleotides, the CDR3 is TGTGCCAGCTCACCGGGGACTAGCGGTTCCTACGAGCAGTACTTC.

V usage is TRBV5-5 and J usage is TRBJ2-2, with TRBD2 as a possible D gene (5 bases). Germline lookup yields CDR1 SGHKS and CDR2 YYEKEE (reference sequence). This CDR3 is built from 15 residues. Trimming pared 1 base from V and 1 base from J, leaving 8 bases between. CDR3 amino acids: CASSLPGMNTGELFF. CDR3 nucleotides: TGTGCCAGCAGCTTGCCGGGGATGAACACCGGGGAGCTGTTTTTT.

Here the CDR3 reads CASSLVGTGELFF. In nucleotides, the CDR3 is TGTGCCAGCAGCTTAGTGGGAACCGGGGAGCTGTTTTTT. V is TRBV11-2 and J is TRBJ2-2; D unclear. Trimming pared 1 base from V and 5 bases from J, leaving 5 bases between. CDR3 length: 13 amino acids. Germline V gives CDR1 SGHAT, CDR2 FQNNGV.

The V call is TRBV5-1, the J call TRBJ2-1; TRBD1 matches at 7 bases. Looked up from germline, CDR1 is SGHRS and CDR2 is YFSETQ. CDR3 length: 15 amino acids. V dropped 7 bases and J dropped 6; count of bases not matched to a gene: 13. The chain's CDR3 is CASELDRSSFNEQFF. CDR3 DNA sequence: TGCGCCAGCGAACTGGACAGGTCTAGTTTCAATGAGCAGTTCTTC. The full variable domain, its missing parts supplied by reference TRBV5-1 and TRBJ2-1, is KAGVTQTPRYLIKTRGQQVTLSCSPISGHRSVSWYQQTPGQGLQFLFEYFSETQRNKGNFPGRFSGRQFSNSRSEMNVSTLELGDSALYLCASELDRSSFNEQFFGPGTRLTVL.

V is TRBV9 and J is TRBJ1-6; D gene uncertain. The V gene's germline CDR1 is SGDLS and CDR2 YYNGEE. This CDR3 contains 14 residues. V shed 0 bases and J shed 10 bases, with 11 bases lying between them. CDR3 in DNA: TGTGCCAGCAGCGTAGCTCGGAGGGAATCACCCCTCCACTTT. Translating gives CASSVARRESPLHF.

By frequency in the sample, this clone is large. The J gene is TRBJ2-1, the V gene TRBV7-8, with 8 positions matching TRBD2. Per the germline V gene, CDR1 is SGHVS and CDR2 is FQNEAQ. The trim removed 1 base at V and 7 bases at J, leaving 15 bases unmatched. The CDR3 is 18 amino acids. The CDR3 nucleotides are TGTGCCAGCAGCTTAGTTTTTGGTCGAGCGGGAGTAGAAAATGAGCAGTTCTTC. Translated: CASSLVFGRAGVENEQFF.

This clone was counted once. The V and J genes are TRBV10-2 and TRBJ1-2, with 9 nucleotides matching TRBD1. V lost 6 bases, J lost 8 bases, and 7 bases stayed unmatched. CDR1 is WSHSY and CDR2 is SAAADI in the germline V gene. This CDR3 has 13 residues. Here the CDR3 reads CASRADRGTGYTF. DNA of the CDR3: TGCGCCAGCAGGGCGGACAGGGGAACCGGCTACACCTTC.

This clone was observed a few times. The chain recombines TRBV7-3 with TRBJ2-3; D possibly corresponds to TRBD1 (6 bases). CDR3 length equals 18 residues. Trimming shortened V by 5 bases and J by 1 base, and 22 bases separated the two germline ends. Germline loops: CDR1 SGHTA, CDR2 FQGTGA. CDR3 DNA sequence: TGTGCCAGCAGCCAGGGGAGATCCGACGTAGAGGGCACAGATACGCAGTATTTT. Translation: CASSQGRSDVEGTDTQYF.

This clone was observed a handful of times. The chain is built from TRBV5-1 and TRBJ1-1, with a possible D match to TRBD1 (5 bases). The ends were cut back, 0 bases at V and 0 bases at J, with 6 bases in the middle. This CDR3 region has 14 residues. CDR1 and CDR2 from the germline V gene are SGHRS and YFSETQ. The CDR3 region is CASSLGGMNTEAFF. In nucleotides, the CDR3 is TGCGCCAGCAGCTTGGGGGGGATGAACACTGAAGCTTTCTTT.

The chain recombines TRBV2 with TRBJ1-5; D is unclear. Trimming left V 4 bases short and J 7 bases short, with 5 bases between. In germline, CDR1 is SNHLY, CDR2 FYNNEI. The CDR3 contains 11 residues. CDR3 protein: CASSGGQPQHF. CDR3 sequence (DNA): TGTGCCAGCAGTGGCGGACAGCCCCAGCATTTT.

The gene calls are TRBV9 and TRBJ1-5; the match to TRBD1 covers 9 bases. The V gene's germline CDR1 is SGDLS and CDR2 YYNGEE. The CDR3 loop spans 15 amino acids. Trimming removed 5 bases from V and 4 bases from J; junction bases left unmatched: 7. The chain's CDR3 is CASSEDRGTNQPQHF. In DNA, the CDR3 is TGTGCCAGCAGTGAGGACAGGGGTACGAATCAGCCCCAGCATTTT. The variable domain in full, completed from reference TRBV9 and TRBJ1-5, reads DSGVTQTPKHLITATGQRVTLRCSPRSGDLSVYWYQQSLDQGLQFLIQYYNGEERAKGNILERFSAQQFPDLHSELNLSSLELGDSALYFCASSEDRGTNQPQHFGDGTRLSIL.

The gene calls are TRBV11-2 and TRBJ2-7; D unresolved. The V gene lost 3 bases and the J gene lost 4 bases, with 4 bases spanning the gap. Germline CDR1 SGHAT, CDR2 FQNNGV. The CDR3 has 11 residues. CDR3 nucleotide sequence: TGTGCCAGCAGCTTGAGATACGAGCAGTACTTC. Translation: CASSLRYEQYF.

The rearrangement joins TRBV11-3 to TRBJ2-1; 8 bases align to TRBD2. In germline, CDR1 is SGHNT, CDR2 YENEEA. V trimming: 1 base; J trimming: 6 bases; junction bases outside the gene matches: 5. The CDR3 is made up of 15 amino acids. The CDR3: CASSLVGGTSNEQFF. The CDR3 region has the DNA TGTGCCAGCAGCTTAGTGGGGGGGACTAGCAATGAGCAGTTCTTC.